The 5 T cell receptor beta chains below were found in one sample sequenced in a study of shared clonotypes between healthy human individuals. TCRdb's table, derived via immunoSEQ multiplex PCR, lists solely in-frame clones and lacks some. The table has approximately 2.5 million clones, over 85% seen once. Sequencing was done on a sample of naive CD4+ T cells from PBMCs. Specified subset: CD45RA+ positively selected. The receptors were sampled from a man aged 18 to 35 in good health. Some clones in this sample may be carry-over from other donors' samples.

The chain combines TRBV4-1 with TRBJ1-2; TRBD1 matches at 7 bases. The CDR3 length is 15 residues. V shed 0 bases and J 4 bases; nucleotides not matched to a gene: 5. Germline V CDR1 and CDR2: MGHRA, YSYEKL. This CDR3 reads CASSQDGQGGYGYTF. DNA for the CDR3: TGCGCCAGCAGCCAAGATGGGCAGGGGGGCTATGGCTACACCTTC.

The chain uses TRBV12-5 and TRBJ2-7, with D perhaps matching TRBD1 (5 bases). The V gene lost 8 bases and the J gene lost 3 bases, with 14 bases spanning the gap. This CDR3 region has 13 residues. Per germline, CDR1 LGHNT and CDR2 FRNRAP. CDR3 nucleotide sequence: TGTGCTAGTTCTTTAGGGGCGAGCTACGAGCAGTACTTC. It codes for CASSLGASYEQYF.

The chain couples TRBV5-1 to TRBJ2-7; 8 bases align to TRBD1. The CDR3 covers 15 residues. J was trimmed by 4 bases and V by 2 bases; bases with no gene match: 8. The germline CDR1 and CDR2 sequences are SGHRS and YFSETQ. This CDR3 reads CASSLPGQVTYEQYF. The CDR3 DNA reads as TGCGCCAGCAGCTTACCGGGACAGGTGACATACGAGCAGTACTTC.

The chain is built from TRBV11-3 and TRBJ2-2; D gene ambiguous. CDR1 and CDR2 (germline): SGHNT, YENEEA. The CDR3 totals 17 residues. The ends were cut back, 1 base at V and 4 bases at J, with 16 bases in the middle. Here the CDR3 DNA reads TGTGCCAGCAGCTTAGCCCCCGGCCGCGATGGCACCGGGGAGCTGTTTTTT. It specifies CASSLAPGRDGTGELFF.

V gene TRBV15 combines with J gene TRBJ1-3; D is uncertain. Trimming removed 0 bases at V and 4 bases at J, with 10 bases between. Germline V gene sequence: CDR1 LNHNV, CDR2 YYDKDF (reference sequence). This CDR3 is built from 15 residues. The CDR3 is CATSRDAGEGNTIYF. The CDR3 nucleotides read TGTGCCACCAGCAGAGATGCTGGGGAAGGAAACACCATATATTTT. The whole variable domain, remainder taken from reference TRBV15 and TRBJ1-3, is DAMVIQNPRYQVTQFGKPVTLSCSQTLNHNVMYWYQQKSSQAPKLLFHYYDKDFNNEADTPDNFQSRRPNTSFCFLDIRSPGLGDTAMYLCATSRDAGEGNTIYFGEGSWLTVV.